This T cell receptor beta chain comes out of a study of identical twins. Findings and caveats of the study: Models predicted less out-of-frame TCR alpha sharing in monozygotic twins than was found. Twins' excess sharing was less marked for out-of-frame beta sequences. The presence of invariant MAIT and iNKT cells could partly confound analyses of zero-insertion sequences. It was cross-sectional statistical analysis, not following the same donors, that the conclusions relied on.

Germline-derived CDR1 and CDR2 are DFQATT and SNEGSKA (reference sequence). This CDR3 has 18 amino acids. The J segment lost 1 base and the V segment lost 3 bases, leaving 12 bases of the junction unmatched. This clonotype has a count of ten or more. No antigen is known for it. TCRdb re-called the 5' RACE reads through MiXCR, storing one row per CDR3 protein. The table includes hundreds of thousands of distinct CDR3 sequences, over 5% detected once. The source of this sequence is a young man in good health. The chain couples TRBV20-1 to TRBJ2-1; 10 bases fit TRBD2. Material: naive T cells sorted from blood. CDR3 region: CSASVVAGGSGSYNEQFF. Here the CDR3 DNA reads TGCAGTGCTAGTGTGGTAGCGGGAGGATCTGGATCCTACAATGAGCAGTTCTTC.